This T cell receptor beta chain emerged from a study of shared clonotypes between healthy human individuals. About this clone itself: The antigen is unknown.

The repertoire was sequenced with immunoSEQ multiplex PCR; TCRdb's copy has only in-frame clones and lacks some. Here the sample spans over a million clones, 96% being singletons. Findings of the study overall: Clonotype sharing levels among donors were expected to vary with sequencing depth.

The CDR3 covers 15 residues. Trimming at V came to 1 base and at J to 4 bases, leaving 6 bases not matched to a gene. The germline V gene has CDR1 SGHRS and CDR2 YFSETQ. The V call is TRBV5-1, the J call TRBJ2-3; TRBD2 aligns across 7 bases. The source of this sequence is a young man in good health. Sequencing was carried out using naive CD4+ T cells sorted from blood. Subset here: CD45RA+ positively selected. Written as DNA, the CDR3 is TGCGCCAGCAGCTTGCTTACGGGAGGCGCAGATACGCAGTATTTT. It codes for CASSLLTGGADTQYF.